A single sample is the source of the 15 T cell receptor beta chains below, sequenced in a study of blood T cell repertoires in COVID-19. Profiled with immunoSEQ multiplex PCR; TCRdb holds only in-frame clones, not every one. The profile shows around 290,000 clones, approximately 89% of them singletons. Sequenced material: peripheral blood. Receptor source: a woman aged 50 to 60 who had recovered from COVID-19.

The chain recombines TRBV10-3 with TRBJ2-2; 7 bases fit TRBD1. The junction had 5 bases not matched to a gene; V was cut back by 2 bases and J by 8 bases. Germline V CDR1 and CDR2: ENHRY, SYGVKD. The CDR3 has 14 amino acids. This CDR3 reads CAISEGDRVGELFF. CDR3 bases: TGTGCCATCAGTGAGGGCGACAGGGTTGGGGAGCTGTTTTTT.

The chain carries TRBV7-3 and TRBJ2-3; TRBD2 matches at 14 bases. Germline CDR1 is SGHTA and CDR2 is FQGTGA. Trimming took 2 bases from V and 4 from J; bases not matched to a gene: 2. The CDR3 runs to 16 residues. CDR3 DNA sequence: TGTGCCAGCAGCTTAGGACTAGCGGGAGGAGCAGATACGCAGTATTTT. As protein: CASSLGLAGGADTQYF.

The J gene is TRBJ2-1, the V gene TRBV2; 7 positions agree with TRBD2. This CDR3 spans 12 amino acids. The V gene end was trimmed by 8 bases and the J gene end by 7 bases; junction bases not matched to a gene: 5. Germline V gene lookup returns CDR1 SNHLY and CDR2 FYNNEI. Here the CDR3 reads CASRGLGNEQFF. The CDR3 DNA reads TGTGCCAGCCGAGGACTAGGGAATGAGCAGTTCTTC. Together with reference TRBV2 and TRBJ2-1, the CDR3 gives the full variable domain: EPEVTQTPSHQVTQMGQEVILRCVPISNHLYFYWYRQILGQKVEFLVSFYNNEISEKSEIFDDQFSVERPDGSNFTLKIRSTKLEDSAMYFCASRGLGNEQFFGPGTRLTVL.

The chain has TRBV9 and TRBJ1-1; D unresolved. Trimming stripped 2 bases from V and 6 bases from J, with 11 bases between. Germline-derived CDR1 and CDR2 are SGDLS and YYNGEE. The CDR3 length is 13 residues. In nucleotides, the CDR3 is TGTGCCAGCAGCGTCAGAGGTAACGCTGAAGCTTTCTTT. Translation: CASSVRGNAEAFF.

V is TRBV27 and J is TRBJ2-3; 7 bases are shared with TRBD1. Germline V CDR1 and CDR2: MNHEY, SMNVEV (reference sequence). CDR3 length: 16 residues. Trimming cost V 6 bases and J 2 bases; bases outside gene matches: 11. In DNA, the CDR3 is TGTGCCAGCAGGGATGAAAGGGACAGCTACACAGATACGCAGTATTTT. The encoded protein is CASRDERDSYTDTQYF.

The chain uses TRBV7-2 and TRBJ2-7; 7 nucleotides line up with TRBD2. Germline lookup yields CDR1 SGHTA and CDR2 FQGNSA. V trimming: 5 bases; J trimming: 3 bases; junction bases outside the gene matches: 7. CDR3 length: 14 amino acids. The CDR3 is CASSIPGLIYEQYF. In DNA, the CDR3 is TGTGCCAGCAGCATACCGGGACTAATCTACGAGCAGTACTTC.

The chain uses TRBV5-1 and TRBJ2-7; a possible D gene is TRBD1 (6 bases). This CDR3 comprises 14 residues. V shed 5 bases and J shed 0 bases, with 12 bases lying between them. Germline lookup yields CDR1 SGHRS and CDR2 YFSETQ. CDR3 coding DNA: TGCGCCAGCAGTCCCGGGACAAACTCCTACGAGCAGTACTTC. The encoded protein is CASSPGTNSYEQYF.

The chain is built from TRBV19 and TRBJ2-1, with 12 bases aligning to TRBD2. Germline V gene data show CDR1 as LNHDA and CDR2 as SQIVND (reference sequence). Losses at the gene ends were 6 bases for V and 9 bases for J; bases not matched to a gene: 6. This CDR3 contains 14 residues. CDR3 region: CASSPGLAGFEQFF. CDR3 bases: TGTGCCAGTAGCCCGGGACTAGCGGGTTTTGAGCAGTTCTTC.

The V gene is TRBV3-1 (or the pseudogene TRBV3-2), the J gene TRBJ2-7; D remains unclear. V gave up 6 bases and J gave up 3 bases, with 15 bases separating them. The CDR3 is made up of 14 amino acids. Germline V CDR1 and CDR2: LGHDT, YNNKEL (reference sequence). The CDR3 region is CASSRPGLDYEQYF. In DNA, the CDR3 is TGTGCCAGCAGTCGTCCGGGTCTGGACTACGAGCAGTACTTC.

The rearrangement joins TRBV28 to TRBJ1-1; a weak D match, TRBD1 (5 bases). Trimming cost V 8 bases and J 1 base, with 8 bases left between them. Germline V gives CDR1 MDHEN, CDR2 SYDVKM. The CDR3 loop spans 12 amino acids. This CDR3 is CASRTGNTEAFF. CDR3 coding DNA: TGTGCCAGCCGCACAGGGAACACTGAAGCTTTCTTT. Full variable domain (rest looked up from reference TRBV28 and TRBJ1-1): DVKVTQSSRYLVKRTGEKVFLECVQDMDHENMFWYRQDPGLGLRLIYFSYDVKMKEKGDIPEGYSVSREKKERFSLILESASTNQTSMYLCASRTGNTEAFFGQGTRLTVV.

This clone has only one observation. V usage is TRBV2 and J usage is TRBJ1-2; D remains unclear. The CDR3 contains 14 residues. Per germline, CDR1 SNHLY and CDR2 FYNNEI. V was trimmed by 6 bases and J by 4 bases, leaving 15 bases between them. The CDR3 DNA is TGTGCCAGCAGGAGCCGTGCGTTATTCTATGGCTACACCTTC. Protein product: CASRSRALFYGYTF.

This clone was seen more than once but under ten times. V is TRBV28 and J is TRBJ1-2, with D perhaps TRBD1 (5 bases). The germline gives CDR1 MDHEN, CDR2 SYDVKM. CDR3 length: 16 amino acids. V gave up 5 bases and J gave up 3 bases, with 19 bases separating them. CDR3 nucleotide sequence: TGTGCCAGCAGTCCCCCCGGCGGCGGACAAGACTATGGCTACACCTTC. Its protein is CASSPPGGGQDYGYTF.

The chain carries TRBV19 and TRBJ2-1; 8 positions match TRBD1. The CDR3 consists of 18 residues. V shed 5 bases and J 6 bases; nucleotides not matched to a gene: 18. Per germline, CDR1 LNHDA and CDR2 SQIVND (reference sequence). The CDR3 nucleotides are TGTGCCAGTAGTGCCTCCGGGACAGGAACGATCCAATCCAATGAGCAGTTCTTC. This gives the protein CASSASGTGTIQSNEQFF.

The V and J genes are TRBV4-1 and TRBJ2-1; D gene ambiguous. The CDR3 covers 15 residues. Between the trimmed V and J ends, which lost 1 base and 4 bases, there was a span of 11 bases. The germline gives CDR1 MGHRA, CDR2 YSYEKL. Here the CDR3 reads CASSQVYTSYNEQFF. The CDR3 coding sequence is TGCGCCAGCAGCCAAGTGTACACCTCTTACAATGAGCAGTTCTTC.

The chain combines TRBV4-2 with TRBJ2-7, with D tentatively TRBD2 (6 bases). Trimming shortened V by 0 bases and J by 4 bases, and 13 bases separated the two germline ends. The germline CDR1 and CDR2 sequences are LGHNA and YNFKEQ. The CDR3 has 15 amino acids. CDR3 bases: TGTGCCAGCAGCCAAGATCTATGGGGAGGATACGAGCAGTACTTC. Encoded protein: CASSQDLWGGYEQYF.